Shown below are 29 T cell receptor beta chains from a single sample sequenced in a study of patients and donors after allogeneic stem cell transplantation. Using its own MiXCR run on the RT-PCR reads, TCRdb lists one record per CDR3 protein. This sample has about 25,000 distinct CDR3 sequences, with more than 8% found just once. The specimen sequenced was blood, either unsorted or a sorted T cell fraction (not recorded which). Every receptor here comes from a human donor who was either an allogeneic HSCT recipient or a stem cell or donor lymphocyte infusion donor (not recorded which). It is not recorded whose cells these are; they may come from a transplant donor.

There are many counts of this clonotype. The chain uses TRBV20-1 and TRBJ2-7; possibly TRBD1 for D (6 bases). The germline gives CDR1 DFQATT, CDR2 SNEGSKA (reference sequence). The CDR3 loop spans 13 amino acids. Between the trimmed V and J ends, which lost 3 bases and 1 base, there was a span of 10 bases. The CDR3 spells CSASRDTSYEQYF. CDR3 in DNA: TGCAGTGCTAGTAGGGACACTTCCTACGAGCAGTACTTC.

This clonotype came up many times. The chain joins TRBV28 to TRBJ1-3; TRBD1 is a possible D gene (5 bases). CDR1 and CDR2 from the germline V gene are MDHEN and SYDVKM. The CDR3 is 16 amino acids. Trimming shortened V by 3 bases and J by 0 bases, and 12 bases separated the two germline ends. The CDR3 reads CASSFSWGVSGNTIYF. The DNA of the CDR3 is TGTGCCAGCAGTTTTAGTTGGGGGGTCTCTGGAAACACCATATATTTT.

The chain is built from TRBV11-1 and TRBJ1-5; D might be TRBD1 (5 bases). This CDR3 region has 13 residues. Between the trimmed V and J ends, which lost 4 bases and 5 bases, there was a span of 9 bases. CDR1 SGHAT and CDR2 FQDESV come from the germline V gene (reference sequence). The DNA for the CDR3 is TGTGCCAGCAGCTCTGGGACTTATCAGCCCCAGCATTTT. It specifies CASSSGTYQPQHF.

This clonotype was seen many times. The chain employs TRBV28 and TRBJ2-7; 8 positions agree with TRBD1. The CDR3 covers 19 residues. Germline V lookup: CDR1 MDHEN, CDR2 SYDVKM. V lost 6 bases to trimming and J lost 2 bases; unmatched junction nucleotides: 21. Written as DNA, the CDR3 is TGTGCCAGCAGAACCCTCACTACTAAAGACAGGGGAAGACCCTACGAGCAGTACTTC. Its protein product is CASRTLTTKDRGRPYEQYF.

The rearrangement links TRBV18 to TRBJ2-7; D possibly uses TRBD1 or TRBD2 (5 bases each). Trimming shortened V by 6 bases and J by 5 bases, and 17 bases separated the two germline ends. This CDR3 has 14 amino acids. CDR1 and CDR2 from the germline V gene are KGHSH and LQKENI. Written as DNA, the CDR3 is TGTGCCAGCTCCCCGACGGGGCCCCGGGACGAGCAGTACTTC. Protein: CASSPTGPRDEQYF.

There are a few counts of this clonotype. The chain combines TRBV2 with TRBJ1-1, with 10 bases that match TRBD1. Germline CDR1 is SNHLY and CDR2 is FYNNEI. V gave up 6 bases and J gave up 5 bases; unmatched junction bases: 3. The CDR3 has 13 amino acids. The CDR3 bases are TGTGCCAGCAGGACAGGGGGCTATACTGAAGCTTTCTTT. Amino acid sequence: CASRTGGYTEAFF.

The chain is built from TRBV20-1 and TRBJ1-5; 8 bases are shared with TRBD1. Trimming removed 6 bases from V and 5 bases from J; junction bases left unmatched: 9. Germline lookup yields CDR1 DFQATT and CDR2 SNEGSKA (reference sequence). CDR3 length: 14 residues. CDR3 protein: CSARRQGRDQPQHF. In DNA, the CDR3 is TGCAGTGCCAGGAGACAGGGGAGAGATCAGCCCCAGCATTTT.

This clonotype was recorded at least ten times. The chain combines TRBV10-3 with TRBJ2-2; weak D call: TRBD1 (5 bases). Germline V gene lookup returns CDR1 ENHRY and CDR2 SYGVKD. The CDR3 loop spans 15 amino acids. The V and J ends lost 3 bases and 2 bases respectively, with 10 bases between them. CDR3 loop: CAISDAGKNTGELFF. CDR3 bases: TGTGCCATCAGTGACGCAGGGAAAAACACCGGGGAGCTGTTTTTT.

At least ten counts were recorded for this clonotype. This chain's CDR3 is CASTHLWRTKVNEQFF. In DNA form, the CDR3 reads TGTGCCAGCACCCACTTGTGGAGAACCAAGGTGAATGAGCAGTTCTTC. V and J are TRBV7-9 and TRBJ2-1; D gene uncertain. V lost 7 bases, J lost 7 bases, and 23 bases lay in between. This CDR3 has 16 residues. Looked up from germline, CDR1 is SEHNR and CDR2 is FQNEAQ (reference sequence).

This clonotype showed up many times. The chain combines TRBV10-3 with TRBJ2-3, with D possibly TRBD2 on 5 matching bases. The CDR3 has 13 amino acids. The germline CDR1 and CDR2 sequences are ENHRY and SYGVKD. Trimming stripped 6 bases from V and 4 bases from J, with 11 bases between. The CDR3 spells CAIREGSADTQYF. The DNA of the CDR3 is TGTGCCATCAGAGAAGGGAGCGCAGATACGCAGTATTTT.

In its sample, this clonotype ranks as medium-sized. The CDR3 region is CASSPGQGWEQYF. The CDR3, as DNA: TGTGCCAGCAGTCCGGGACAGGGTTGGGAGCAGTACTTC. The chain employs TRBV12-3 or TRBV12-4 and TRBJ2-7; TRBD1 matches 9 bases. J gave up 7 bases and V 5 bases, and 6 bases lay outside the gene matches. This CDR3 region has 13 residues.

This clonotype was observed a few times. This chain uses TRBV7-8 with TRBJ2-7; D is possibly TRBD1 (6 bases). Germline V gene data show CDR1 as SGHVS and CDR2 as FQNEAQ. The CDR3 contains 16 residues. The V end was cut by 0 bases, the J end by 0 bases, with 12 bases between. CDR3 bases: TGTGCCAGCAGCTTAGCGGGGGACAACCGCTCCTACGAGCAGTACTTC. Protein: CASSLAGDNRSYEQYF. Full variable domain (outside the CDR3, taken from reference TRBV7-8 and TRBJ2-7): GAGVSQSPRYKVAKRGQDVALRCDPISGHVSLFWYQQALGQGPEFLTYFQNEAQLDKSGLPSDRFFAERPEGSVSTLKIQRTQQEDSAVYLCASSLAGDNRSYEQYFGPGTRLTVT.

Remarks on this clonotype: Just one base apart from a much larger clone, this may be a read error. The CDR3, as DNA: TGTGCCAGCAGCGAGGGGGGTGTCGTAGGTAGCCGGGGATACAATGAGCAGTTCTTC. Its translation is CASSEGGVVGSRGYNEQFF. V is TRBV9 and J is TRBJ2-1, with D perhaps TRBD1 or TRBD2 (6 bases each). Per the germline V gene, CDR1 is SGDLS and CDR2 is YYNGEE. V was cut by 3 bases and J by 4 bases, with 26 bases left in between. The CDR3 is 19 residues long. The complete variable domain, with remaining parts taken from reference TRBV9 and TRBJ2-1, reads DSGVTQTPKHLITATGQRVTLRCSPRSGDLSVYWYQQSLDQGLQFLIQYYNGEERAKGNILERFSAQQFPDLHSELNLSSLELGDSALYFCASSEGGVVGSRGYNEQFFGPGTRLTVL.

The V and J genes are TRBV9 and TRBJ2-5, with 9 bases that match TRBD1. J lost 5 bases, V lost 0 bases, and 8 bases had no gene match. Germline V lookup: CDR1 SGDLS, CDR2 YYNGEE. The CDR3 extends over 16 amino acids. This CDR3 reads CASSVAGTGIRETQYF. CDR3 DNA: TGTGCCAGCAGCGTAGCAGGGACAGGGATTAGGGAGACCCAGTACTTC.

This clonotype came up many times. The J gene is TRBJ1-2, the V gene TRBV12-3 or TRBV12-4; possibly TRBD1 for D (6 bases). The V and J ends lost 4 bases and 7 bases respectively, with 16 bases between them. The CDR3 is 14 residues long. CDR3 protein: CASSSRTVSAGYTF. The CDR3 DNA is TGTGCCAGCAGTTCAAGGACAGTTTCGGCTGGCTACACCTTC.

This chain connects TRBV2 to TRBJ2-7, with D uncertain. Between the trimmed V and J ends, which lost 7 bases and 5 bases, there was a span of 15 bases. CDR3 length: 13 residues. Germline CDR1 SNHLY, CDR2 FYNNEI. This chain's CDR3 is CASKLGMSHEQYF. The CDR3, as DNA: TGTGCCAGCAAGCTGGGGATGTCCCACGAGCAGTACTTC.

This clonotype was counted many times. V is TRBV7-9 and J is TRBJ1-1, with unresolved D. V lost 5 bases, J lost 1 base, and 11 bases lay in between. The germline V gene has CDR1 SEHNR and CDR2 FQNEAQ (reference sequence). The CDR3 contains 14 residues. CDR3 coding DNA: TGTGCCAGCAGCCCCTGGACGGCGAACACTGAAGCTTTCTTT. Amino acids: CASSPWTANTEAFF.

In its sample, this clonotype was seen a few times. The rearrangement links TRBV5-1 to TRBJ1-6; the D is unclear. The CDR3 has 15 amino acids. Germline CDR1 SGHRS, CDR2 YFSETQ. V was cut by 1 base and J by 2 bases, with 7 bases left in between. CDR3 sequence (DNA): TGCGCCAGCAGCTTGCGGGAGGCCTATAATTCACCCCTCCACTTT. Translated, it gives CASSLREAYNSPLHF.

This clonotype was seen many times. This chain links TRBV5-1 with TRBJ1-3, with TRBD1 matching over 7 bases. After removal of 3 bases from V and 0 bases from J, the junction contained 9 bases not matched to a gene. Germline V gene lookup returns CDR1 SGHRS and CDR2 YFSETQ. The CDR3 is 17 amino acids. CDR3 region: CASSSTGTVFSGNTIYF. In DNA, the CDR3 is TGCGCCAGCAGCTCTACCGGGACAGTGTTCTCTGGAAACACCATATATTTT. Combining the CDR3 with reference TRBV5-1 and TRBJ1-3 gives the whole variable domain KAGVTQTPRYLIKTRGQQVTLSCSPISGHRSVSWYQQTPGQGLQFLFEYFSETQRNKGNFPGRFSGRQFSNSRSEMNVSTLELGDSALYLCASSSTGTVFSGNTIYFGEGSWLTVV.

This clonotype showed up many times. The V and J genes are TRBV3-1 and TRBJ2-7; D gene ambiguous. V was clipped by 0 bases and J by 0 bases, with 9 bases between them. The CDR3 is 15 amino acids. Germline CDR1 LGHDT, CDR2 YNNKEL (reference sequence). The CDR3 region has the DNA TGTGCCAGCAGCCAAGATCTGTGGAGCTCCTACGAGCAGTACTTC. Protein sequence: CASSQDLWSSYEQYF.

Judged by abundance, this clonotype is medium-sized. The CDR3 spells CASSFRGRGNEQFF. CDR3 bases: TGCGCCAGCAGCTTCAGGGGACGGGGAAATGAGCAGTTCTTC. This chain links TRBV5-1 with TRBJ2-1; maybe TRBD1 (6 bases). Germline lookup yields CDR1 SGHRS and CDR2 YFSETQ. The V end lost 2 bases, the J end lost 7 bases, and 13 bases lay between the germline ends. The CDR3 has 14 amino acids.

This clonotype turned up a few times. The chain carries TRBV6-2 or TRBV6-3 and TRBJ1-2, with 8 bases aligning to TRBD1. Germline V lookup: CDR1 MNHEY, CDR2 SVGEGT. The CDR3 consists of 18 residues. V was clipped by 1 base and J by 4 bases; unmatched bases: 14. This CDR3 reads CASSYFGGGRGLFYGYTF. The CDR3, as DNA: TGTGCCAGCAGTTACTTCGGGGGTGGCAGGGGGCTTTTCTATGGCTACACCTTC.

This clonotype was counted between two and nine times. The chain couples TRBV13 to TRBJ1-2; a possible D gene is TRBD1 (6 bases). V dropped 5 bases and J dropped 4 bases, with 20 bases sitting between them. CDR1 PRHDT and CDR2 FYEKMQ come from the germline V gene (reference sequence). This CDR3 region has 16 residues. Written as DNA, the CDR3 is TGTGCCAGCAGCACCCCCCGGGGGGGCTGGGGCTATGGCTACACCTTC. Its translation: CASSTPRGGWGYGYTF.

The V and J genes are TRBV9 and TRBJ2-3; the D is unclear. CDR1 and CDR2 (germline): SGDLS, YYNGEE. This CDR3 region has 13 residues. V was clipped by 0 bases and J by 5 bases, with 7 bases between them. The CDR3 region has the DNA TGTGCCAGCAGCGTAGAGGAAGAAGATACGCAGTATTTT. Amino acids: CASSVEEEDTQYF. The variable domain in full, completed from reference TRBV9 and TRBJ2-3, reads DSGVTQTPKHLITATGQRVTLRCSPRSGDLSVYWYQQSLDQGLQFLIQYYNGEERAKGNILERFSAQQFPDLHSELNLSSLELGDSALYFCASSVEEEDTQYFGPGTRLTVL.

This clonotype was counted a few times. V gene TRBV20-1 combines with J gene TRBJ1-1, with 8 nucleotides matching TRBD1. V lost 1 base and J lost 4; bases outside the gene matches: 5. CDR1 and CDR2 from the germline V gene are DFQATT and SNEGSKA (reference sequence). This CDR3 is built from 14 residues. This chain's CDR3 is CSARVDRGSTEAFF. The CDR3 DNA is TGCAGTGCTAGAGTTGACAGGGGATCCACTGAAGCTTTCTTT.

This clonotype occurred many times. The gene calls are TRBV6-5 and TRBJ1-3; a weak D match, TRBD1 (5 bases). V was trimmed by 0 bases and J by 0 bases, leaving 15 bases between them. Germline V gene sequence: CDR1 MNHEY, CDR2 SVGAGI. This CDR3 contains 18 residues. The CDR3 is CASSYSSGAKSSGNTIYF. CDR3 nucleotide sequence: TGTGCCAGCAGTTACTCAAGCGGGGCAAAGAGCTCTGGAAACACCATATATTTT.

The CDR3 reads CATYREPTAFF. CDR3 sequence (DNA): TGTGCCACCTACAGGGAACCTACAGCTTTCTTT. J is TRBJ1-1 and V is TRBV25-1; perhaps TRBD1 as D (6 bases). The CDR3 loop spans 11 amino acids. Per the germline V gene, CDR1 is MGHDK and CDR2 is SYGVNS. Trimming shortened V by 10 bases and J by 10 bases, and 16 bases separated the two germline ends.

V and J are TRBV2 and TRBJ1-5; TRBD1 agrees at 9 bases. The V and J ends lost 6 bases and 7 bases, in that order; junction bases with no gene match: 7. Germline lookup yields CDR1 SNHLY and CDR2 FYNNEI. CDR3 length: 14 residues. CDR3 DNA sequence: TGTGCCAGCAGCGGACAGGGGAAGGGGCAGCCCCAGCATTTT. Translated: CASSGQGKGQPQHF.

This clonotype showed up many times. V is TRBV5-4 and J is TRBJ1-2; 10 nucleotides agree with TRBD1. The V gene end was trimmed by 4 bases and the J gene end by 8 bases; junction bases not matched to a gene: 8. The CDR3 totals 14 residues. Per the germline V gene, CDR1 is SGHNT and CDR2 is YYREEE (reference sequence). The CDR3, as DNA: TGTGCCAGCAGCCTCCGGGACAGGGGTGAGGGCTACACCTTC. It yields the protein CASSLRDRGEGYTF.